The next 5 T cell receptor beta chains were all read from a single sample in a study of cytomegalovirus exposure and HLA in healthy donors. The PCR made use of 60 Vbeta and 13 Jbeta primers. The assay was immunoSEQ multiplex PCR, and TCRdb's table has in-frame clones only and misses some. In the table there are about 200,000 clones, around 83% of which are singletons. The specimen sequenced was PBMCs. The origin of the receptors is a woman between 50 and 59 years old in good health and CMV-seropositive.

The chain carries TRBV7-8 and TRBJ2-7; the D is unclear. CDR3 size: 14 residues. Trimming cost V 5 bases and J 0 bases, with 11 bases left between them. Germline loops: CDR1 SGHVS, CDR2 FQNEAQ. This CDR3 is CASSAWSSSYEQYF. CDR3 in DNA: TGTGCCAGCAGCGCGTGGTCGAGCTCCTACGAGCAGTACTTC.

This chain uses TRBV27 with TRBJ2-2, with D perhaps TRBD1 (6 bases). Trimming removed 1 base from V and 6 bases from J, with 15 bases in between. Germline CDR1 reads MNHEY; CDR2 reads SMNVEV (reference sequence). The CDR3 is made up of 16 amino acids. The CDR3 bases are TGTGCCAGCAGTTTATTACATAACACAGGGCCCGGGGAGCTGTTTTTT. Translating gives CASSLLHNTGPGELFF.

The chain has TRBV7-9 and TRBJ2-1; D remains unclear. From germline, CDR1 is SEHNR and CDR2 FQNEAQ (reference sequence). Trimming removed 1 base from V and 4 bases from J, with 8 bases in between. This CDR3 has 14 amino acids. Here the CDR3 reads CASSLGSEYNEQFF. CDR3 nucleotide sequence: TGTGCCAGCAGCTTAGGTTCAGAATACAATGAGCAGTTCTTC.

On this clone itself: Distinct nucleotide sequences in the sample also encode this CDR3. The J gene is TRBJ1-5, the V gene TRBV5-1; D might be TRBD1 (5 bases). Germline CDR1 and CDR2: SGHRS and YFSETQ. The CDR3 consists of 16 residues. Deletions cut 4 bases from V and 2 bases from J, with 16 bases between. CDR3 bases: TGCGCCAGCAGCCTGTTCCCGGACAACGGCAATCAGCCCCAGCATTTT. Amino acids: CASSLFPDNGNQPQHF.

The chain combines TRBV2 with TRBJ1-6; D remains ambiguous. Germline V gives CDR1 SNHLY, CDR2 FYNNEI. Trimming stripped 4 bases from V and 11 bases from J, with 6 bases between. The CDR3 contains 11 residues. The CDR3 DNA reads TGTGCCAGCAGTGTGGGAGCACCCCTCCACTTT. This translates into CASSVGAPLHF.